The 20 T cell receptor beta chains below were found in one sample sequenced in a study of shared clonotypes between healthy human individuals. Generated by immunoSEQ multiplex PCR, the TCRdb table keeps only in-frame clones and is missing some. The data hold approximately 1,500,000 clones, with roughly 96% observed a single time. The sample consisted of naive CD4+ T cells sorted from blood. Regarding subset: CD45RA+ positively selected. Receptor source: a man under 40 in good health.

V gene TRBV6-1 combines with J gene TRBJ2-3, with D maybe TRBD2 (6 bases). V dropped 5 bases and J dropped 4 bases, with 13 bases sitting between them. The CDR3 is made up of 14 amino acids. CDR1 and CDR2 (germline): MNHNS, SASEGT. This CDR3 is CASSRTITADTQYF. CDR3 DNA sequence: TGTGCCAGCAGTCGGACTATTACGGCAGATACGCAGTATTTT.

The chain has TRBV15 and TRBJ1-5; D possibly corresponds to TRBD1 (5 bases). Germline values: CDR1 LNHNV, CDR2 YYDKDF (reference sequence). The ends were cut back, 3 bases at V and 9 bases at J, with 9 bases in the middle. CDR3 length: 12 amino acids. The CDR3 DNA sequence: TGTGCCACCAGCAGTTCAAGGGGGCCCCAGCATTTT. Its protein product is CATSSSRGPQHF. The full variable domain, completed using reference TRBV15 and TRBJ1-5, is DAMVIQNPRYQVTQFGKPVTLSCSQTLNHNVMYWYQQKSSQAPKLLFHYYDKDFNNEADTPDNFQSRRPNTSFCFLDIRSPGLGDTAMYLCATSSSRGPQHFGDGTRLSIL.

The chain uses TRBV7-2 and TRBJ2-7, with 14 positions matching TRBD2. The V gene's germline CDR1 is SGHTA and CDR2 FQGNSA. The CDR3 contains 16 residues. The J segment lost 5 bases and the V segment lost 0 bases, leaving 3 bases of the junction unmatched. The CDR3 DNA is TGTGCCAGCAGCTTAGCAGGGACTAGCGGGAGTCACGAGCAGTACTTC. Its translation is CASSLAGTSGSHEQYF. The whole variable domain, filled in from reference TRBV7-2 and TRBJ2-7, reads GAGVSQSPSNKVTEKGKDVELRCDPISGHTALYWYRQSLGQGLEFLIYFQGNSAPDKSGLPSDRFSAERTGGSVSTLTIQRTQQEDSAVYLCASSLAGTSGSHEQYFGPGTRLTVT.

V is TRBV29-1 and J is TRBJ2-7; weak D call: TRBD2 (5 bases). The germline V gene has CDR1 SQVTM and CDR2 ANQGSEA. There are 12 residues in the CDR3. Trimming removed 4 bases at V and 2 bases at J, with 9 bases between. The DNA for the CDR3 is TGCAGCGTTGCATGGGGAGCCTACGAGCAGTACTTC. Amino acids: CSVAWGAYEQYF.

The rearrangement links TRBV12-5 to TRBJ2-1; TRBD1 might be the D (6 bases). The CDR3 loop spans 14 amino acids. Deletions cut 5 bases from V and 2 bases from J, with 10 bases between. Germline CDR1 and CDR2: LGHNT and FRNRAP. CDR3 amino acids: CASGPGTPYNEQFF. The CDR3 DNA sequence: TGTGCTAGTGGTCCCGGGACACCCTACAATGAGCAGTTCTTC.

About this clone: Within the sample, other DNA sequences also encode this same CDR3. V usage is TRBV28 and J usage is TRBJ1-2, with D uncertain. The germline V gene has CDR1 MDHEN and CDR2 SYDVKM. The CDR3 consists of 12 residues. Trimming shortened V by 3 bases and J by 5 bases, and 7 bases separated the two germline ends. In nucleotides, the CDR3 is TGTGCCAGCAGTTTTGGGCCGTATGGCTACACCTTC. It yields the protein CASSFGPYGYTF.

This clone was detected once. CDR3 DNA sequence: TGTGCCAGCAGTGAGGTAATCGGGGGGTCCTACAATGAGCAGTTCTTC. This gives the protein CASSEVIGGSYNEQFF. V is TRBV2 and J is TRBJ2-1, with 7 bases identical to TRBD2. Germline-derived CDR1 and CDR2 are SNHLY and FYNNEI. This CDR3 comprises 16 residues. After removal of 3 bases from V and 1 base from J, the junction contained 6 bases not matched to a gene.

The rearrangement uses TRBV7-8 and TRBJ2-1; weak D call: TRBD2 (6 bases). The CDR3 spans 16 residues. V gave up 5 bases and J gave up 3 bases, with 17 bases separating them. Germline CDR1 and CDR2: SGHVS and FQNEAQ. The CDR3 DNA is TGTGCCAGCAGCCCCCGGCGGGGAGTTGGCTACAATGAGCAGTTCTTC. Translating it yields CASSPRRGVGYNEQFF.

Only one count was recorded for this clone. As DNA, the CDR3 is TGTGCCAGCAGTTTATCGGGGACAGGGGCGTTTATTGGCAATCAGCCCCAGCATTTT. Translated, it gives CASSLSGTGAFIGNQPQHF. This chain joins TRBV27 and TRBJ1-5; 10 bases align to TRBD1. This CDR3 contains 19 residues. The germline gives CDR1 MNHEY, CDR2 SMNVEV (reference sequence). V lost 0 bases, J lost 2 bases, and 10 bases stayed unmatched.

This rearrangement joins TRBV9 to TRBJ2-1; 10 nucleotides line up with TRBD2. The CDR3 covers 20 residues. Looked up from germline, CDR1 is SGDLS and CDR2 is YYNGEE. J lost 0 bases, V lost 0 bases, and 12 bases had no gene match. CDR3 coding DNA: TGTGCCAGCAGCGTAGCTATAGGGACTAGCGAAGTCAGCTCCTACAATGAGCAGTTCTTC. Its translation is CASSVAIGTSEVSSYNEQFF.

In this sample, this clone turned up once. The CDR3 sequence: CASSIDKTRDSQYF. The DNA for the CDR3 is TGTGCCAGTAGTATTGACAAAACCCGGGATTCCCAGTACTTC. The V gene is TRBV19, the J gene TRBJ2-5, with D possibly TRBD2 on 5 matching bases. From germline, CDR1 is LNHDA and CDR2 SQIVND (reference sequence). Trimming shortened V by 3 bases and J by 9 bases, and 17 bases separated the two germline ends. This CDR3 spans 14 amino acids.

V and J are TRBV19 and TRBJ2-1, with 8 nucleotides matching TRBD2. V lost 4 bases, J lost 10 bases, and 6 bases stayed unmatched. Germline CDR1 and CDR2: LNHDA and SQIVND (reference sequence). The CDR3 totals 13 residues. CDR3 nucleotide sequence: TGTGCCAGTAGTAGACTAGCGAGGGAGGAGCAGTTCTTC. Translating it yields CASSRLAREEQFF.

The CDR3 spells CASSLTRGREQYF. For the CDR3, the DNA is TGTGCCAGCAGCTTGACCCGGGGTAGGGAGCAGTACTTC. This chain links TRBV5-6 with TRBJ2-7; possibly TRBD2 for D (5 bases). The CDR3 runs 13 residues. V shed 1 base and J shed 7 bases, with 12 bases lying between them. Germline-derived CDR1 and CDR2 are SGHDT and YYEEEE.

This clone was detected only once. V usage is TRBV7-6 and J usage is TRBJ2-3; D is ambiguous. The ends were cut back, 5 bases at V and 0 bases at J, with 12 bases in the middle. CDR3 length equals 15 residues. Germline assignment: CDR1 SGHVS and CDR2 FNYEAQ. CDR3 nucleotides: TGTGCCAGCAGCAACGACGGCTCCAGCACAGATACGCAGTATTTT. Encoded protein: CASSNDGSSTDTQYF.

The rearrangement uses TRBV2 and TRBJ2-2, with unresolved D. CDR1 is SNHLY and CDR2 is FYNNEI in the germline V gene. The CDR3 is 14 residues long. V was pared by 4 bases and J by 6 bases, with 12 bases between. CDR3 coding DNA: TGTGCCAGCAGTGGCCGATCCAAAGCCGGGGAGCTGTTTTTT. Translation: CASSGRSKAGELFF. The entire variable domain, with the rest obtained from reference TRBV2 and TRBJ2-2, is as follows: EPEVTQTPSHQVTQMGQEVILRCVPISNHLYFYWYRQILGQKVEFLVSFYNNEISEKSEIFDDQFSVERPDGSNFTLKIRSTKLEDSAMYFCASSGRSKAGELFFGEGSRLTVL.

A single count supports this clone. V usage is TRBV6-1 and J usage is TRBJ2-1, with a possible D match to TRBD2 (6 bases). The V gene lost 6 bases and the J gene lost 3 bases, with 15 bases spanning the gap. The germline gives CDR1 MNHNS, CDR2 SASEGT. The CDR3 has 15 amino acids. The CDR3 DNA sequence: TGTGCCAGCAGCCTTAGCGGCCCGAACTACAATGAGCAGTTCTTC. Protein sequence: CASSLSGPNYNEQFF.

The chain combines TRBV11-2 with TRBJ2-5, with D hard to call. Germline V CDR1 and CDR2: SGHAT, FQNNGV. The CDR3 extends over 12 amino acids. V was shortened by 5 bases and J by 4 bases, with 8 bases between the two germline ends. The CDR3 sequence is CASSEYRETQYF. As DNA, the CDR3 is TGTGCCAGCAGCGAGTATCGAGAGACCCAGTACTTC.

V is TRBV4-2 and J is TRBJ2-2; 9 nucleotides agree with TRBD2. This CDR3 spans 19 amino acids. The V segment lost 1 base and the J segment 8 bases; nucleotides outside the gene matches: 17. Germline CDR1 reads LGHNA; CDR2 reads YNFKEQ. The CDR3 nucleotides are TGTGCCAGCAGCCAAGCGTTAGGGGCACAGGCGGGAGGGCCTGGGGAGCTGTTTTTT. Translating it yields CASSQALGAQAGGPGELFF.

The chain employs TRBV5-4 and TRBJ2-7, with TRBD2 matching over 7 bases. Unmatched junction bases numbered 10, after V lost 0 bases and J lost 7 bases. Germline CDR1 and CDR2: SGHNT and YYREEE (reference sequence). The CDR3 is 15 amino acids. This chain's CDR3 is CASSLELTRRGEQYF. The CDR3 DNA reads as TGTGCCAGCAGCTTGGAATTGACTAGGCGGGGGGAGCAGTACTTC.

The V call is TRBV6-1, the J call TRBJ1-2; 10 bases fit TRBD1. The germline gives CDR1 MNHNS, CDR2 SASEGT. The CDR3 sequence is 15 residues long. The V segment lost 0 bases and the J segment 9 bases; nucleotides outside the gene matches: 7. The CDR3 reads CASSEARPGQGSYTF. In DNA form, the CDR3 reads TGTGCCAGCAGTGAAGCCCGCCCGGGACAGGGGAGCTACACCTTC.